The 12 T cell receptor beta chains below come from one sample, sequenced in a study of cytomegalovirus exposure and HLA in healthy donors (dated by TCRdb to 2015 to 2018). Library preparation employed the immunoSEQ multiplex PCR assay. For the multiplex PCR, a mixture combining 60 forward primers for TCR Vbeta segments and 13 reverse primers for TCR Jbeta segments was used. TCRdb stores this immuneACCESS table with in-frame sequences only. Part of the clones is absent; in the studies checked, under half of the shortfall reflects unresolved V genes, and no reason is known for the rest. The sample table shows 100,000 to 150,000 clones, and about 81% are seen once. The ten largest clones represent approximately 0.99% of the sample. Input material: PBMCs. These receptors all come from a woman in her twenties or thirties in good health and CMV-seronegative.

The CDR3 DNA reads TGCGCCACATTCCGAGCGGGAGTGGGTTACGAGCAGTACTTC. It codes for CATFRAGVGYEQYF. This chain links TRBV10-1 with TRBJ2-7; TRBD2 matches 8 bases. The V segment lost 10 bases and the J segment 4 bases; nucleotides outside the gene matches: 12. Per the germline V gene, CDR1 is WNHNN and CDR2 is SYGVQD (reference sequence). The CDR3 runs 14 residues.

This clone is a singleton in its sample. The V and J genes are TRBV5-8 and TRBJ1-6, with TRBD1 matching over 8 bases. The CDR3 totals 15 residues. The V and J ends lost 0 bases and 9 bases, in that order; junction bases with no gene match: 5. Germline values: CDR1 SGHTS, CDR2 YDEGEE. CDR3 sequence reads: CASSLDGQGGSPLHF. The CDR3 bases are TGTGCCAGCAGCTTGGACGGACAGGGTGGTTCACCCCTCCACTTT.

The chain recombines TRBV11-2 with TRBJ1-2; tentative D call: TRBD1 (6 bases). There are 16 residues in the CDR3. Germline lookup yields CDR1 SGHAT and CDR2 FQNNGV. Trimming took 4 bases from V and 1 from J, leaving 16 bases between them. The CDR3 here is CASSSTRDTDNYGYTF. For the CDR3, the DNA is TGTGCCAGCAGCTCCACCCGGGACACAGATAACTATGGCTACACCTTC.

This clone has just one count. This chain connects TRBV7-9 to TRBJ2-5, with TRBD2 identical over 14 bases. Germline loops: CDR1 SEHNR, CDR2 FQNEAQ (reference sequence). The CDR3 consists of 16 residues. J gave up 4 bases and V 5 bases, and 6 bases lay outside the gene matches. DNA for the CDR3: TGTGCCAGCAGCCCGGGACTAGCGGGAGAGGTAGAGACCCAGTACTTC. Amino acids: CASSPGLAGEVETQYF. Drawing the rest from reference TRBV7-9 and TRBJ2-5, the complete variable domain is DTGVSQNPRHKITKRGQNVTFRCDPISEHNRLYWYRQTLGQGPEFLTYFQNEAQLEKSRLLSDRFSAERPKGSFSTLEIQRTEQGDSAMYLCASSPGLAGEVETQYFGPGTRLLVL.

The chain uses TRBV7-2 and TRBJ2-7, with 8 bases fitting TRBD1. V shed 3 bases and J 4 bases; nucleotides not matched to a gene: 5. This CDR3 is 14 amino acids long. The germline V gene has CDR1 SGHTA and CDR2 FQGNSA. This chain's CDR3 is CASSLMQGAYEQYF. CDR3 nucleotide sequence: TGTGCCAGCAGCTTGATGCAGGGGGCTTACGAGCAGTACTTC.

The rearrangement uses TRBV5-6 and TRBJ2-2, with 14 nucleotides matching TRBD2. Per the germline V gene, CDR1 is SGHDT and CDR2 is YYEEEE. The CDR3 spans 19 residues. V dropped 4 bases and J dropped 0; count of bases not matched to a gene: 8. The CDR3 reads CASSQGLAGVGPNTGELFF. DNA for the CDR3: TGTGCCAGCAGCCAGGGACTAGCGGGAGTCGGTCCGAACACCGGGGAGCTGTTTTTT. Full variable domain (missing parts from reference TRBV5-6 and TRBJ2-2): DAGVTQSPTHLIKTRGQQVTLRCSPKSGHDTVSWYQQALGQGPQFIFQYYEEEERQRGNFPDRFSGHQFPNYSSELNVNALLLGDSALYLCASSQGLAGVGPNTGELFFGEGSRLTVL.

This chain connects TRBV6-5 to TRBJ2-1, with 12 bases that match TRBD2. J gave up 7 bases and V 6 bases, and 7 bases lay outside the gene matches. Germline V lookup: CDR1 MNHEY, CDR2 SVGAGI. The CDR3 covers 15 residues. CDR3 protein: CASRALAGGLNEQFF. The CDR3 DNA reads as TGTGCCAGCAGGGCACTAGCGGGAGGCTTGAATGAGCAGTTCTTC.

In the case of this clone: At the DNA level, this CDR3 is encoded by other sequences in the same sample as well. V and J are TRBV19 and TRBJ1-1, with 7 bases lining up with TRBD1. CDR1 is LNHDA and CDR2 is SQIVND in the germline V gene (reference sequence). The CDR3 length is 13 residues. Germline trimming cut 3 bases from V and 3 bases from J; bases unmatched to any gene: 1. CDR3 loop: CASSITGDTEAFF. The DNA for the CDR3 is TGTGCCAGTAGTATCACAGGGGACACTGAAGCTTTCTTT.

The V call is TRBV9, the J call TRBJ2-3, with no clear D. The CDR3 spans 15 residues. Germline CDR1 and CDR2: SGDLS and YYNGEE. Trimming stripped 0 bases from V and 0 bases from J, with 8 bases between. Here the CDR3 reads CASSVGASSTDTQYF. The DNA of the CDR3 is TGTGCCAGCAGCGTAGGGGCCAGCAGCACAGATACGCAGTATTTT.

The chain combines TRBV29-1 with TRBJ2-3; 8 positions agree with TRBD2. The V and J ends lost 2 bases and 9 bases, in that order; junction bases with no gene match: 10. Germline-derived CDR1 and CDR2 are SQVTM and ANQGSEA. The CDR3 runs 14 residues. The CDR3 nucleotides are TGCAGCGTTGAACTAGCGGGTGGAAGGTCCACGCAGTATTTT. Its translation is CSVELAGGRSTQYF.

This clone was seen once. J is TRBJ2-6 and V is TRBV11-3; 7 nucleotides match TRBD1. The CDR3 spans 17 residues. The germline gives CDR1 SGHNT, CDR2 YENEEA. V lost 5 bases and J lost 0; bases outside the gene matches: 7. The CDR3 sequence: CASSIGQALSGANVLTF. The DNA of the CDR3 is TGTGCCAGCAGCATCGGACAGGCCCTCTCTGGGGCCAACGTCCTGACTTTC.

CDR3 bases: TGTGCCAGCAGGCAGGGACAGACAACTAATGAAAAACTGTTTTTT. Residues: CASRQGQTTNEKLFF. The V gene is TRBV6-5, the J gene TRBJ1-4; 7 bases fit TRBD1. With V trimmed by 6 bases and J by 0 bases, 4 bases remained unmatched. Germline loops: CDR1 MNHEY, CDR2 SVGAGI. The CDR3 loop spans 15 amino acids.